The 13 T cell receptor beta chains below all came from one sample that was sequenced in a study of CD8+CD57+ T cells in acquired aplastic anemia. The use of genomic DNA as template underpinned the TCR beta VDJ and CDR3 profiling. TCRdb re-analysed the reads in MiXCR, keeping a single row per CDR3 protein. The table has 150,000 to 200,000 distinct CDR3 sequences, 45% to 50% seen once. Material: sorted CD4+, CD8+, or CD8+CD57+ T cells (not recorded which) from PBMCs. The receptors stem from a human donor in good health.

This clonotype appeared many times. V gene TRBV12-3 or TRBV12-4 combines with J gene TRBJ1-1; D gene uncertain. Trimming removed 5 bases at V and 7 bases at J, with 14 bases between. The CDR3 is made up of 13 amino acids. The CDR3 loop reads CASSTGESGEAFF. CDR3 bases: TGTGCCAGCAGTACCGGGGAGAGTGGTGAAGCTTTCTTT.

This clonotype has just a few counts. It may be a read error: a sequence one base away is much more abundant. The chain uses TRBV5-1 and TRBJ2-7, with D possibly being TRBD1 (6 bases). Germline CDR1 SGHRS, CDR2 YFSETQ. The CDR3 covers 13 residues. Trimming took 0 bases from V and 9 from J, leaving 13 bases between them. CDR3 DNA: TGCGCCAGCAGCTTGGTGGGGGCGCAGATGCAGTACTTC. As protein: CASSLVGAQMQYF.

This clonotype has at least ten counts. The CDR3 spells CSAEKNSGRRAYEQYF. CDR3 coding DNA: TGCAGTGCCGAGAAGAATAGCGGGAGACGGGCCTACGAGCAGTACTTC. The rearrangement links TRBV20-1 to TRBJ2-7, with 9 positions matching TRBD2. CDR1 is DFQATT, CDR2 SNEGSKA, per germline (reference sequence). The CDR3 extends over 16 amino acids. The trim removed 6 bases at V and 2 bases at J, leaving 14 bases unmatched.

The V call is TRBV10-1, the J call TRBJ1-1; D not resolved. Trimming shortened V by 6 bases and J by 0 bases, and 11 bases separated the two germline ends. Germline loops: CDR1 WNHNN, CDR2 SYGVQD (reference sequence). This CDR3 region has 14 residues. The CDR3 DNA reads as TGCGCCAGCAGCATGTCTCCCTTGAACACTGAAGCTTTCTTT. It codes for CASSMSPLNTEAFF.

This clonotype was observed once. The chain joins TRBV12-3 or TRBV12-4 to TRBJ2-7, with 9 bases aligning to TRBD1. CDR3 length: 15 amino acids. Trimming cost V 5 bases and J 6 bases; bases outside gene matches: 11. The CDR3 region is CASSTGTGLGSEQYF. CDR3 nucleotides: TGTGCCAGCAGTACGGGGACAGGGCTGGGCTCCGAGCAGTACTTC.

This clonotype was recorded a few times. This chain uses TRBV20-1 with TRBJ2-3, with TRBD2 identical over 10 bases. Germline CDR1 is DFQATT and CDR2 is SNEGSKA (reference sequence). Trimming removed 4 bases from V and 0 bases from J; junction bases left unmatched: 4. This CDR3 has 15 residues. CDR3 region: CSAKGAGGSTDTQYF. CDR3 sequence (DNA): TGCAGTGCTAAAGGAGCGGGAGGGAGCACAGATACGCAGTATTTT.

V gene TRBV10-3 combines with J gene TRBJ2-3; perhaps TRBD2 as D (5 bases). V lost 3 bases and J lost 1, with 5 bases in between. The CDR3 consists of 13 residues. Per the germline V gene, CDR1 is ENHRY and CDR2 is SYGVKD. This CDR3 is CAISDGGTDTQYF. CDR3 in DNA: TGTGCCATCAGTGACGGGGGCACAGATACGCAGTATTTT.

About this clonotype: Possible read error: a much larger clone is one base away. The J gene is TRBJ2-1, the V gene TRBV19, with TRBD2 matching over 13 bases. Germline-derived CDR1 and CDR2 are LNHDA and SQIVND (reference sequence). The CDR3 totals 19 residues. This CDR3 is CVSSGGIGLAGARSNEQFF. DNA of the CDR3: TGTGTCAGTAGTGGGGGAATCGGACTAGCGGGAGCTCGTTCCAATGAGCAGTTCTTC.

The chain uses TRBV7-2 and TRBJ2-7; 8 bases map to TRBD2. This CDR3 is built from 15 residues. Losses at the gene ends were 3 bases for V and 4 bases for J; bases not matched to a gene: 8. Germline V CDR1 and CDR2: SGHTA, FQGNSA. CDR3: CASSFVTGGRYEQYF. DNA of the CDR3: TGTGCCAGCAGCTTTGTTACGGGGGGGCGTTACGAGCAGTACTTC.

V usage is TRBV10-3 and J usage is TRBJ2-7; perhaps TRBD1 as D (5 bases). The V end lost 7 bases, the J end lost 1 base, and 11 bases lay between the germline ends. From germline, CDR1 is ENHRY and CDR2 SYGVKD. The CDR3 length is 13 residues. CDR3 residues: CAINKDRSYEQYF. CDR3 DNA sequence: TGTGCCATCAACAAAGACAGATCCTACGAGCAGTACTTC.

This clonotype was detected a few times. The rearrangement uses TRBV6-1 and TRBJ2-2; 10 bases line up with TRBD2. Germline V gives CDR1 MNHNS, CDR2 SASEGT. This CDR3 region has 15 residues. The V gene end was trimmed by 7 bases and the J gene end by 4 bases; junction bases not matched to a gene: 6. CDR3 region: CASILAGSRTGELFF. CDR3 in DNA: TGTGCCAGCATACTAGCGGGATCACGCACCGGGGAGCTGTTTTTT.

The chain uses TRBV3-1 and TRBJ2-2; 9 bases fit TRBD2. This CDR3 spans 17 amino acids. Germline loops: CDR1 LGHDT, CDR2 YNNKEL (reference sequence). The junction had 12 bases not matched to a gene; V was cut back by 2 bases and J by 8 bases. CDR3 sequence reads: CASSQPLGSGRVGELFF. DNA for the CDR3: TGTGCCAGCAGCCAACCCCTGGGTAGCGGGAGAGTAGGGGAGCTGTTTTTT.

This clonotype was seen repeatedly, ten times or more. This chain links TRBV5-1 with TRBJ2-1, with no clear D. CDR3 length: 18 residues. Trimming took 4 bases from V and 3 from J, leaving 23 bases between them. The germline gives CDR1 SGHRS, CDR2 YFSETQ. CDR3: CASSTIRRAEEGYNEQFF. CDR3 in DNA: TGCGCCAGCAGCACGATCCGCCGGGCCGAAGAAGGCTACAATGAGCAGTTCTTC.